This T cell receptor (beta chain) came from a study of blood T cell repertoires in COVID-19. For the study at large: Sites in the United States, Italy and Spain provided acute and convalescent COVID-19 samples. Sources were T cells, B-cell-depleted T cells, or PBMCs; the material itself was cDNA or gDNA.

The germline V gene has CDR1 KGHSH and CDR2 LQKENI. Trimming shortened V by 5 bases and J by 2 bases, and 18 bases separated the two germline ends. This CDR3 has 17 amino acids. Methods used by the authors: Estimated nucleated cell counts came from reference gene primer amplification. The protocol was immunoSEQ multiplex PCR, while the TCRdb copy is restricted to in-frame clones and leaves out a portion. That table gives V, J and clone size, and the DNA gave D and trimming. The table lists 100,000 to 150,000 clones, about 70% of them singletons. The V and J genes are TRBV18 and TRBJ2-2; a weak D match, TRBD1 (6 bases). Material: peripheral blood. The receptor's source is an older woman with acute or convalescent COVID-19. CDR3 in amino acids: CASSNNPGQGNTGELFF. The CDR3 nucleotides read TGTGCCAGCTCAAATAATCCGGGACAAGGCAACACCGGGGAGCTGTTTTTT. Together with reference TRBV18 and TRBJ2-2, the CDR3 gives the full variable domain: NAGVMQNPRHLVRRRGQEARLRCSPMKGHSHVYWYRQLPEEGLKFMVYLQKENIIDESGMPKERFSAEFPKEGPSILRIQQVVRGDSAAYFCASSNNPGQGNTGELFFGEGSRLTVL.